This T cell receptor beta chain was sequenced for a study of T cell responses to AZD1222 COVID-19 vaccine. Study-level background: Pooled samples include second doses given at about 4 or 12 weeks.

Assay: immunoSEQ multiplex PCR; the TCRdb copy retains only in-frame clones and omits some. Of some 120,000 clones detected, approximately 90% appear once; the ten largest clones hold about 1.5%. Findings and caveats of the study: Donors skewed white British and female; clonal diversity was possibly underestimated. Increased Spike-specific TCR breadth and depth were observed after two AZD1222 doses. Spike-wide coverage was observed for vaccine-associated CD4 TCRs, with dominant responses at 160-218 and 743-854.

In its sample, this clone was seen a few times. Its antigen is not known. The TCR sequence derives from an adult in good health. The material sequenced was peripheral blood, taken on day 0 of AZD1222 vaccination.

CDR3 sequence: CASSFVGTQDTEAFF. In DNA form, the CDR3 reads TGTGCCAGCAGCTTTGTGGGTACTCAGGACACTGAAGCTTTCTTT. The chain joins TRBV12-1 to TRBJ1-1; the table assigns TRBD1, which was not confirmed against the DNA. TRBV12-1 is tagged as a pseudogene. The CDR3 is 15 residues long.